This T cell receptor beta chain was sequenced in a study of blood T cell repertoires in COVID-19. The wider study: The analysed material was cDNA or gDNA that came from T cells, B-cell-depleted T cells, or PBMCs.

Libraries were prepared by immunoSEQ multiplex PCR; TCRdb keeps only in-frame clonotypes and omits some of them. The data hold some 350,000 clones, with 83% observed a single time. Per germline, CDR1 MNHEY and CDR2 SMNVEV (reference sequence). Losses at the gene ends were 7 bases for V and 4 bases for J; bases not matched to a gene: 9. This CDR3 has 14 residues. This receptor was identified in a man younger than 40 with active or convalescent COVID-19. What was sequenced was peripheral blood. The chain combines TRBV27 with TRBJ1-2, with 7 bases aligning to TRBD1. The CDR3 region is CASTLQGLTYGYTF. Written as DNA, the CDR3 is TGTGCCAGCACCTTACAGGGGCTGACCTATGGCTACACCTTC.